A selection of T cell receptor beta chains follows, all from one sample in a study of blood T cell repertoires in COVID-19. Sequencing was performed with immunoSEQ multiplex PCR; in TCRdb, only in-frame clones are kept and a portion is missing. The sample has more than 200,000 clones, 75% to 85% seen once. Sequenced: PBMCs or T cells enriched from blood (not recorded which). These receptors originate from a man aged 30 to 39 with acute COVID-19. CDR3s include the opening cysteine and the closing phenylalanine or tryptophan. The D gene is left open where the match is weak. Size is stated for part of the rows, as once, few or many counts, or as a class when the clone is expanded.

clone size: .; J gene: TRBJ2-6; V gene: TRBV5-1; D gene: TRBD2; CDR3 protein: CASRGLAGLSGANVLTF; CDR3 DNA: TGCGCCAGCAGGGGACTAGCGGGGCTCTCTGGGGCCAACGTCCTGACTTTC
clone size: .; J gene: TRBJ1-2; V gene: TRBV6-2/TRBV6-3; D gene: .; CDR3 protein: CASSDQAWETF; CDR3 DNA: TGTGCCAGCAGTGACCAGGCTTGGGAGACCTTC
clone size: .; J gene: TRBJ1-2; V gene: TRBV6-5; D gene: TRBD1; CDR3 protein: CASSQYRTGSYGYTF; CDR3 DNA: TGTGCCAGCAGTCAATATCGGACAGGGTCCTATGGCTACACCTTC
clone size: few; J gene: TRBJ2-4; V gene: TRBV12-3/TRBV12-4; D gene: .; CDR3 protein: CASLSLTKNIQYF; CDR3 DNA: TGTGCCAGCTTAAGTCTAACCAAAAACATTCAGTACTTC
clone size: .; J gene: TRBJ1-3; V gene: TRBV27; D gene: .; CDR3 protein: CASSNTGSKRNTIYF; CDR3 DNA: TGTGCCAGCAGTAATACAGGGTCCAAAAGAAACACCATATATTTT
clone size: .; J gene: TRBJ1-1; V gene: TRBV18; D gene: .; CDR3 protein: CASSPLESGTEAFF; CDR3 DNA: TGTGCCAGCTCACCATTAGAGTCGGGGACTGAAGCTTTCTTT
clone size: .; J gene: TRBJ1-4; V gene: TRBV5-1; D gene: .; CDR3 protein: CASSLAGLSEKLFF; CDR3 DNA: TGCGCCAGCAGCTTGGCAGGGCTGAGCGAAAAACTGTTTTTT
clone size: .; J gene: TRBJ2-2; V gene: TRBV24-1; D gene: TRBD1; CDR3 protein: CATSDHRGFNTGELFF; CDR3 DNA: TGTGCCACCAGTGATCACAGGGGGTTTAACACCGGGGAGCTGTTTTTT
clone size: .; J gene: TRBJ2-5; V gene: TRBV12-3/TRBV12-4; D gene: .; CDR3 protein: CASSLSGIETQYF; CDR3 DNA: TGTGCCAGCAGTTTATCAGGGATTGAGACCCAGTACTTC
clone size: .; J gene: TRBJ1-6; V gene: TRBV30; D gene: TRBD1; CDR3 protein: CAFVTGGGSPLHF; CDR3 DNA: TGTGCCTTCGTCACAGGGGGCGGATCACCCCTCCACTTT
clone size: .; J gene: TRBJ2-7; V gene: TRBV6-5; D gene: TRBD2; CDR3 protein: CASTREGRAYEQYF; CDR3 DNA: TGTGCCAGCACCCGGGAGGGGAGAGCCTACGAGCAGTACTTC
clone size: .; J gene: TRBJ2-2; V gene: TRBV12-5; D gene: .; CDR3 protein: CASGIYSGSNTGELFF; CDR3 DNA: TGTGCTAGTGGTATCTATAGCGGCTCGAACACCGGGGAGCTGTTTTTT
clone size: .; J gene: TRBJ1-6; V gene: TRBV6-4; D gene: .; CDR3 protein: CASSAQANSPLHF; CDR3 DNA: TGTGCCAGCAGTGCCCAGGCGAATTCACCCCTCCACTTT
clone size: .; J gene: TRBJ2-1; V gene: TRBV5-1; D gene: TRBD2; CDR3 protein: CASSLSGLAYNEQFF; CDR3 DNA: TGCGCCAGCAGCTTGAGTGGACTAGCTTACAATGAGCAGTTCTTC
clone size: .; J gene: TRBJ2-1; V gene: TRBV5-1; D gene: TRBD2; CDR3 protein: CASSVSGGSSYNEQFF; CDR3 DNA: TGCGCCAGCAGCGTTAGCGGGGGCTCATCGTACAATGAGCAGTTCTTC
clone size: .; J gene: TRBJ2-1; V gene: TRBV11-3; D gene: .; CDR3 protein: CASSFKGASYNEQFF; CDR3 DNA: TGTGCCAGCAGCTTTAAAGGGGCGTCCTACAATGAGCAGTTCTTC
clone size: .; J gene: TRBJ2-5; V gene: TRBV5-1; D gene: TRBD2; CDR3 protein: CASSLAGTSGGGETQYF; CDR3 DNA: TGCGCCAGCAGCTTGGCCGGGACTAGCGGGGGAGGGGAGACCCAGTACTTC
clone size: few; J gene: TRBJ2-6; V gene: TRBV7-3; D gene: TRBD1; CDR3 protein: CASSSIGTGVPGANVLTF; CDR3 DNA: TGTGCCAGCAGCTCTATCGGGACAGGGGTACCTGGGGCCAACGTCCTGACTTTC
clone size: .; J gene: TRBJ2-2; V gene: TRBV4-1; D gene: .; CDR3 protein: CASSPQFSGELFF; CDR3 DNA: TGCGCCAGCAGCCCGCAGTTTTCCGGGGAGCTGTTTTTT
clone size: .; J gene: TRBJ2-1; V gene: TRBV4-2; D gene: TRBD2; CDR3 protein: CASRASGGGDEQFF; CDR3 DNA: TGTGCCAGCAGAGCTAGCGGGGGGGGCGATGAGCAGTTCTTC
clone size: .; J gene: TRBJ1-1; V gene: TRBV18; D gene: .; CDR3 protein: CASSPGQNTEAFF; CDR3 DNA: TGTGCCAGCTCACCAGGACAGAACACTGAAGCTTTCTTT
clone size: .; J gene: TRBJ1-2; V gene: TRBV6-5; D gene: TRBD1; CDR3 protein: CASSRTGSLYGYTF; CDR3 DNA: TGTGCCAGCAGCCGGACAGGGAGCCTCTATGGCTACACCTTC
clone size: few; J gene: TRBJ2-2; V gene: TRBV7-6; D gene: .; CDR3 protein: CASSFPRGAGELFF; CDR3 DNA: TGTGCCAGCAGCTTCCCTCGGGGAGCCGGGGAGCTGTTTTTT
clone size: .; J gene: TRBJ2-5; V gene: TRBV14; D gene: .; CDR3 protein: CASSHLLTAAGETQYF; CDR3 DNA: TGTGCCAGCAGCCATCTTTTAACGGCAGCCGGGGAGACCCAGTACTTC
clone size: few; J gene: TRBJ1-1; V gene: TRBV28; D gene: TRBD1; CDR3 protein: CASSMTTGANTEAFF; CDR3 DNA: TGTGCCAGCAGTATGACGACAGGGGCGAACACTGAAGCTTTCTTT
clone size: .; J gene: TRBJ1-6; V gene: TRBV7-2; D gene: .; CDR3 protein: CASSLRGQSSYNSPLHF; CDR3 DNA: TGTGCCAGCAGCTTAAGGGGTCAGAGCTCCTATAATTCACCCCTCCACTTT
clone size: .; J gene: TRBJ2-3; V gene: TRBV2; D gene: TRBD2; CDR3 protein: CASRGERGIGTQYF; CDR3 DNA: TGTGCCAGCAGAGGGGAGCGGGGGATCGGTACGCAGTATTTT
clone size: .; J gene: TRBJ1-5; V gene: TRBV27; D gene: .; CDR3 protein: CASSPRGGNQPQHF; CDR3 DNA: TGTGCCAGCAGTCCCCGAGGTGGGAATCAGCCCCAGCATTTT
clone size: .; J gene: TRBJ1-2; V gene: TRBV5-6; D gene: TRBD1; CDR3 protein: CASSNDRVHTYGYTF; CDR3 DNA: TGTGCCAGCAGCAATGACAGGGTCCATACCTATGGCTACACCTTC
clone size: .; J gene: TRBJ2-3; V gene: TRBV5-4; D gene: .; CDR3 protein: CASSLGDTSGDTQYF; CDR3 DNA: TGTGCCAGCAGCTTGGGGGACACTTCTGGAGATACGCAGTATTTT
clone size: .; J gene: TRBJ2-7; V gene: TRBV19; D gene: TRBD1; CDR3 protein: CASSSGQGVRYF; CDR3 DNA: TGTGCCAGTAGTAGCGGACAGGGCGTCAGGTACTTC
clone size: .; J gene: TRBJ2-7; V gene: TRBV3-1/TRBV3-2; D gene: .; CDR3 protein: CASSQDWASYEQYF; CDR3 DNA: TGTGCCAGCAGCCAAGATTGGGCCTCCTACGAGCAGTACTTC
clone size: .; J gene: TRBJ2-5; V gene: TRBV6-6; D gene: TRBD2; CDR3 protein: CASSLTSGGETQYF; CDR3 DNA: TGTGCCAGCAGCCTGACTAGCGGGGGGGAGACCCAGTACTTC
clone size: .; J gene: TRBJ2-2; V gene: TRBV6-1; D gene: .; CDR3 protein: CASSEQAAYTGELFF; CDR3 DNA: TGTGCCAGCAGTGAACAGGCAGCATACACCGGGGAGCTGTTTTTT
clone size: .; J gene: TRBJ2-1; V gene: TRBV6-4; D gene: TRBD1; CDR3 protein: CASSPTGAEQFF; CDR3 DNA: TGTGCCAGCAGCCCGACAGGGGCTGAGCAGTTCTTC
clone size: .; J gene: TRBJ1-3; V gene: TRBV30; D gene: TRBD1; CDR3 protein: CAWSQTGGNTIYF; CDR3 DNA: TGTGCCTGGAGCCAAACAGGGGGTAACACCATATATTTT
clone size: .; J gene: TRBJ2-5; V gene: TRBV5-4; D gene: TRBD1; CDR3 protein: CASSFPGQGIGETQYF; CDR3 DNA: TGTGCCAGCAGCTTTCCGGGACAGGGGATAGGAGAGACCCAGTACTTC
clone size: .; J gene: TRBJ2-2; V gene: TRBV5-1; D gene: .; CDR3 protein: CASSLAIGENTGELFF; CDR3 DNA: TGCGCCAGCAGCTTGGCTATCGGGGAAAACACCGGGGAGCTGTTTTTT
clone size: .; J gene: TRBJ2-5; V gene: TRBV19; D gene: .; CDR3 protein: CASRGLASGETQYF; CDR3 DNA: TGTGCCAGTAGGGGACTGGCCAGTGGGGAGACCCAGTACTTC
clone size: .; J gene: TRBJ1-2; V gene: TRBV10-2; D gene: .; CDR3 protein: CASRDTANYGYTF; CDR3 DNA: TGCGCCAGCAGAGACACCGCTAACTATGGCTACACCTTC
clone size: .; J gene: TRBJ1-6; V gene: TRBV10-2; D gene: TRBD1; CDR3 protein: CASSEYRGGSPLHF; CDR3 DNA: TGCGCCAGCAGTGAGTACAGGGGCGGCTCACCCCTCCACTTT